Presented here are 19 T cell receptor beta chains from one specimen sequenced in a study of preoperative IRX-2 immunotherapy in early breast cancer. Repertoires were generated with immunoSEQ multiplex PCR, while TCRdb's copy carries only in-frame clones and drops some. The sample yields 35,000 to 40,000 clones, around four fifths seen once. Noted treatment: preoperative locoregional IRX-2 cytokine immunotherapy. The material was lymph node tissue, obtained after IRX-2 immunotherapy. The receptor set was obtained from a human donor with breast cancer.

The chain has TRBV27 and TRBJ2-1; either TRBD1 or TRBD2 may fit D (5 bases each). CDR3 length: 15 amino acids. Germline-derived CDR1 and CDR2 are MNHEY and SMNVEV (reference sequence). V was pared by 4 bases and J by 4 bases, with 14 bases between. This CDR3 reads CASSSGPPAYNEQFF. Here the CDR3 DNA reads TGTGCCAGCAGTTCGGGACCGCCGGCTTACAATGAGCAGTTCTTC.

The chain has TRBV25-1 and TRBJ2-1, with a weak D call TRBD2 (5 bases). Germline V gene lookup returns CDR1 MGHDK and CDR2 SYGVNS. CDR3 size: 16 residues. V lost 3 bases and J lost 0, with 12 bases in between. DNA of the CDR3: TGTGCCAGCAGTGATTCACGGGGTAGCTCCTACAATGAGCAGTTCTTC. This encodes CASSDSRGSSYNEQFF.

This clone has a single count. The chain couples TRBV28 to TRBJ1-1, with D possibly TRBD1 on 6 matching bases. V gave up 6 bases and J gave up 3 bases, with 20 bases separating them. This CDR3 is 16 amino acids long. Germline V gene sequence: CDR1 MDHEN, CDR2 SYDVKM. DNA for the CDR3: TGTGCCAGCAGACGCCGACTGCAAAGGGGGGACACTGAAGCTTTCTTT. It is translated as CASRRRLQRGDTEAFF.

The rearrangement links TRBV10-3 to TRBJ1-5; 7 bases map to TRBD1. The germline V gene encodes CDR1 ENHRY and CDR2 SYGVKD. The length of the CDR3 is 15 residues. The ends lost 2 bases at V and 3 bases at J; junction bases unmatched: 4. The CDR3, as DNA: TGTGCCATCAGTGAGGGACAGGCGTTCAATCAGCCCCAGCATTTT. It codes for CAISEGQAFNQPQHF.

As regards this clone: One junction end disagrees with the germline gene, perhaps due to a read error. This chain connects TRBV7-6 to TRBJ1-5; D gene uncertain. The CDR3 loop spans 16 amino acids. Germline V gives CDR1 SGHVS, CDR2 FNYEAQ. CDR3 amino acids: CASSLAGWISNQSQHF. The CDR3 DNA follows: TGTGCCAGCAGCTTGGCGGGCTGGATTAGCAATCAGTCCCAGCATTTT.

V gene TRBV15 combines with J gene TRBJ2-7; 10 bases are a match to TRBD1. J gave up 3 bases and V 1 base, and 0 bases lay outside the gene matches. Germline-derived CDR1 and CDR2 are LNHNV and YYDKDF (reference sequence). The CDR3 has 14 residues. The CDR3 region is CATSRGTGGYEQYF. Here the CDR3 DNA reads TGTGCCACCAGCAGAGGGACAGGGGGCTACGAGCAGTACTTC. Complete variable domain (other parts from reference TRBV15 and TRBJ2-7): DAMVIQNPRYQVTQFGKPVTLSCSQTLNHNVMYWYQQKSSQAPKLLFHYYDKDFNNEADTPDNFQSRRPNTSFCFLDIRSPGLGDTAMYLCATSRGTGGYEQYFGPGTRLTVT.

The CDR3 protein is CASSLHRDEKLFF. In DNA, the CDR3 is TGTGCCAGTAGTCTCCACAGGGATGAAAAACTGTTTTTT. This chain connects TRBV19 to TRBJ1-4, with D possibly TRBD1 on 6 matching bases. CDR1 and CDR2 (germline): LNHDA, SQIVND (reference sequence). This CDR3 region has 13 residues. Trimming pared 5 bases from V and 6 bases from J, leaving 10 bases between.

This chain uses TRBV5-1 with TRBJ1-2; 8 nucleotides align to TRBD1. Trimming removed 4 bases from V and 1 base from J; junction bases left unmatched: 6. This CDR3 comprises 15 residues. The germline V gene has CDR1 SGHRS and CDR2 YFSETQ. The DNA of the CDR3 is TGCGCCAGCAGCCCCGCGGGACAGGTTAACTATGGCTACACCTTC. Its protein is CASSPAGQVNYGYTF.

The chain recombines TRBV15 with TRBJ2-5; D gene uncertain. The CDR3 consists of 17 residues. Germline CDR1 reads LNHNV; CDR2 reads YYDKDF (reference sequence). Trimming took 2 bases from V and 0 from J, leaving 16 bases between them. CDR3 in DNA: TGTGCCACCAGCAGATCCCGAACATTAATAGACCAAGAGACCCAGTACTTC. It specifies CATSRSRTLIDQETQYF.

This rearrangement joins TRBV29-1 to TRBJ1-1; D is possibly TRBD1 (6 bases). The V end was cut by 7 bases, the J end by 1 base, with 10 bases between. CDR1 and CDR2 (germline): SQVTM, ANQGSEA. This CDR3 spans 12 amino acids. This CDR3 is CSAGTTNTEAFF. DNA for the CDR3: TGCAGCGCTGGGACAACGAACACTGAAGCTTTCTTT.

This clone was picked up one time. In DNA form, the CDR3 reads TGTGCCAGCAGCTGGGGGACAGGGGACCACTATGGCTACACCTTC. This encodes CASSWGTGDHYGYTF. The chain recombines TRBV11-3 with TRBJ1-2; TRBD1 matches 10 bases. V dropped 4 bases and J dropped 3; count of bases not matched to a gene: 5. This CDR3 has 15 amino acids. Germline V gene data show CDR1 as SGHNT and CDR2 as YENEEA.

This clone appeared a single time. The genes are TRBV5-1 and TRBJ1-3; D remains unclear. This CDR3 contains 16 residues. Germline CDR1 SGHRS, CDR2 YFSETQ. The V and J ends lost 0 bases and 0 bases respectively, with 10 bases between them. The CDR3 spells CASSLAGRISGNTIYF. CDR3 coding DNA: TGCGCCAGCAGCTTGGCTGGACGGATCTCTGGAAACACCATATATTTT.

V is TRBV6-8 and J is TRBJ1-1; D remains ambiguous. Germline V gives CDR1 MNHGY, CDR2 SAAAGT. The V end was cut by 7 bases, the J end by 5 bases, with 14 bases between. The CDR3 has 13 residues. The CDR3 DNA follows: TGTGCCAGCACCCCACAAGGGCGGACTGAAGCTTTCTTT. Translation: CASTPQGRTEAFF.

The chain combines TRBV19 with TRBJ2-1; 8 bases line up with TRBD2. The CDR3 runs to 15 residues. CDR1 and CDR2 (germline): LNHDA, SQIVND (reference sequence). Trimming took 1 base from V and 7 from J; bases not matched to a gene: 6. CDR3 loop: CASSIAGGSWNEQFF. The CDR3 DNA reads TGTGCCAGTAGTATAGCGGGGGGGTCCTGGAATGAGCAGTTCTTC.

This clone occurred a few times. The junction shows a germline mismatch at one end, possibly a read error. This chain uses TRBV10-2 with TRBJ2-7; weak D call: TRBD2 (5 bases). Germline CDR1 is WSHSY and CDR2 is SAAADI. The CDR3 totals 13 residues. The CDR3 loop is CATSRDRYYEQYF. The CDR3 DNA follows: TGCGCCACCAGTCGGGATCGGTACTACGAGCAGTACTTC.

The V and J genes are TRBV6-8 and TRBJ1-3, with 10 positions matching TRBD1. This CDR3 is built from 18 residues. Germline V gene data show CDR1 as MNHGY and CDR2 as SAAAGT. V was clipped by 5 bases and J by 4 bases; unmatched bases: 14. CDR3 coding DNA: TGTGCCAGCAGTACACCGGGACAGGGGCCTCGGGGGGGAAACACCATATATTTT. It yields the protein CASSTPGQGPRGGNTIYF.

J is TRBJ2-2 and V is TRBV5-1; D is uncertain. This CDR3 is 15 amino acids long. Deletions cut 0 bases from V and 2 bases from J, with 8 bases between. In germline, CDR1 is SGHRS, CDR2 YFSETQ. The DNA of the CDR3 is TGCGCCAGCAGCTTGGCCGGCTCTAACACCGGGGAGCTGTTTTTT. Translation gives CASSLAGSNTGELFF.

In DNA form, the CDR3 reads TGTGCCAGTACCGCCTTCCCCGGGACAGGATACAATGAGCAGTTCTTC. It codes for CASTAFPGTGYNEQFF. This rearrangement joins TRBV19 to TRBJ2-1; 8 bases map to TRBD1. The CDR3 runs 16 residues. Germline V gene sequence: CDR1 LNHDA, CDR2 SQIVND (reference sequence). V trimming: 7 bases; J trimming: 4 bases; junction bases outside the gene matches: 12. Full variable domain (rest looked up from reference TRBV19 and TRBJ2-1): DGGITQSPKYLFRKEGQNVTLSCEQNLNHDAMYWYRQDPGQGLRLIYYSQIVNDFQKGDIAEGYSVSREKKESFPLTVTSAQKNPTAFYLCASTAFPGTGYNEQFFGPGTRLTVL.

In its sample, this clone was seen a few times. This chain connects TRBV19 to TRBJ2-3, with D possibly matching TRBD2 (5 bases). Germline assignment: CDR1 LNHDA and CDR2 SQIVND (reference sequence). The CDR3 is 14 amino acids. Trimming stripped 7 bases from V and 4 bases from J, with 15 bases between. In nucleotides, the CDR3 is TGTGCCAGTAACCCAACGTGGGGAGCAGATACGCAGTATTTT. Translating it yields CASNPTWGADTQYF.